Below, one T cell receptor (beta chain) is given with its context. Original processing methods: Amplification of reference gene primers provided the estimated nucleated cell counts. The protocol was immunoSEQ multiplex PCR, while the TCRdb copy is restricted to in-frame clones and leaves out a portion. Clonal size and the V and J genes are those of that table, whereas D and trimming came from the DNA. The repertoire holds about 220,000 clones, with about 80% as singletons. These data come from a study of blood T cell repertoires in COVID-19. The overall study: Italy, Spain and the United States were the sources of the convalescent and acute COVID-19 samples. PBMCs, B-cell-depleted T cells, or T cells provided the cDNA or gDNA that made up the material.

The germline CDR1 and CDR2 sequences are LGHDT and YNNKEL (reference sequence). V dropped 0 bases and J dropped 7; count of bases not matched to a gene: 2. The CDR3 spans 13 residues. The chain is built from TRBV3-1 (or the pseudogene TRBV3-2) and TRBJ2-5; 7 nucleotides match TRBD1. What was sequenced was peripheral blood. The receptor was isolated from a woman aged 55-70 years with acute or convalescent COVID-19. The CDR3 here is CASSQEQGTTQYF. The CDR3 DNA reads TGTGCCAGCAGCCAAGAACAGGGGACGACCCAGTACTTC.